Listed below are T cell receptor beta chains from one sample, sequenced in a study of immune heterogeneity within non-small cell lung tumors. TCRdb ran MiXCR on the multiplex PCR reads and lists one entry per CDR3 protein. The data contain under 7,500 distinct CDR3 sequences, 22% of them seen just once; the ten biggest clones take up approximately 14%. The specimen was lung tumor tissue. The receptors stem from a man aged 55 to 70 with non-small cell lung cancer. The CDR3 runs from the conserved cysteine through the conserved F or W. D genes are given only for firm matches. Rows may omit the clone size; those that give it use once, few, many or a size class.

V gene: TRBV20-1
D gene: NA
J gene: TRBJ2-5
CDR3 length: 14
clone size: many
CDR3 DNA: TGCAGTGCCCTCGCGACAGAGTACCAAGAGACCCAGTACTTC
CDR3 protein: CSALATEYQETQYF

V gene: TRBV20-1
D gene: NA
J gene: TRBJ2-7
CDR3 length: 13
clone size: medium-sized
CDR3 DNA: TGCAGTGCTAGAACCTCCTGGAGTTACGAGCAGTACTTC
CDR3 protein: CSARTSWSYEQYF

V gene: TRBV5-1
D gene: NA
J gene: TRBJ1-4
CDR3 length: 16
clone size: NA
CDR3 DNA: TGCGCCAGCAGCTTGAAACATGGGGCGCGAACTGAAAAACTGTTTTTT
CDR3 protein: CASSLKHGARTEKLFF

V gene: TRBV28
D gene: NA
J gene: TRBJ1-6
CDR3 length: 19
clone size: medium-sized
CDR3 DNA: TGTGCCAGCAGTTTGAGGGTGAGGGGCTCGGTGGTCCAAGGATCACCCCTCCACTTT
CDR3 protein: CASSLRVRGSVVQGSPLHF

V gene: TRBV12-3/TRBV12-4
D gene: NA
J gene: TRBJ2-1
CDR3 length: 14
clone size: many
CDR3 DNA: TGTGCCAGCACCTCCTCCGGGGCCCTCGGGAAGCAGTTCTTC
CDR3 protein: CASTSSGALGKQFF

V gene: TRBV4-2
D gene: NA
J gene: TRBJ1-1
CDR3 length: 15
clone size: many
CDR3 DNA: TGTGCCAGCAGCCAAGTTTCGAGTGGGAACACTGAAGCTTTCTTT
CDR3 protein: CASSQVSSGNTEAFF

V gene: TRBV7-8
D gene: TRBD1
J gene: TRBJ1-1
CDR3 length: 16
clone size: many
CDR3 DNA: TGTGCCAGCAGGTTGGGACAGGGGGCATTTGCCACTGAAGCTTTCTTT
CDR3 protein: CASRLGQGAFATEAFF

V gene: TRBV2
D gene: TRBD2
J gene: TRBJ2-5
CDR3 length: 14
clone size: many
CDR3 DNA: TGTGCCAACCACCAGCGGGGGGTAGGAGAGACCCAGTACTTC
CDR3 protein: CANHQRGVGETQYF

V gene: TRBV27
D gene: NA
J gene: TRBJ2-3
CDR3 length: 15
clone size: many
CDR3 DNA: TGTGCCAGCAGTTTAGGGTCAGGGTTGACAGATACGCAGTATTTT
CDR3 protein: CASSLGSGLTDTQYF

V gene: TRBV20-1
D gene: NA
J gene: TRBJ1-2
CDR3 length: 10
clone size: NA
CDR3 DNA: TGCAGTGCTATTTGGGGTGGCTACACCTTT
CDR3 protein: CSAIWGGYTF

V gene: TRBV20-1
D gene: TRBD2
J gene: TRBJ2-7
CDR3 length: 16
clone size: medium-sized
CDR3 DNA: TGCAGTGCTAGGGGACTAGCGGGACCTCGCCCCTACGAGCAGTACTTC
CDR3 protein: CSARGLAGPRPYEQYF

V gene: TRBV12-3/TRBV12-4
D gene: NA
J gene: TRBJ2-1
CDR3 length: 12
clone size: medium-sized
CDR3 DNA: TGTGCCAGCATGCCCAAATTTCGTGAGCAGTTCTTC
CDR3 protein: CASMPKFREQFF

V gene: TRBV20-1
D gene: TRBD2
J gene: TRBJ2-3
CDR3 length: 14
clone size: many
CDR3 DNA: TGCAGTGCTAGTAGCGGGAGGGGCACAGATACGCAGTATTTT
CDR3 protein: CSASSGRGTDTQYF

V gene: TRBV6-2/TRBV6-3
D gene: NA
J gene: TRBJ1-5
CDR3 length: 15
clone size: medium-sized
CDR3 DNA: TGTGCCAGCAGATACAGGGTCGGGGGCAATCAGCCCCAGCATTTT
CDR3 protein: CASRYRVGGNQPQHF